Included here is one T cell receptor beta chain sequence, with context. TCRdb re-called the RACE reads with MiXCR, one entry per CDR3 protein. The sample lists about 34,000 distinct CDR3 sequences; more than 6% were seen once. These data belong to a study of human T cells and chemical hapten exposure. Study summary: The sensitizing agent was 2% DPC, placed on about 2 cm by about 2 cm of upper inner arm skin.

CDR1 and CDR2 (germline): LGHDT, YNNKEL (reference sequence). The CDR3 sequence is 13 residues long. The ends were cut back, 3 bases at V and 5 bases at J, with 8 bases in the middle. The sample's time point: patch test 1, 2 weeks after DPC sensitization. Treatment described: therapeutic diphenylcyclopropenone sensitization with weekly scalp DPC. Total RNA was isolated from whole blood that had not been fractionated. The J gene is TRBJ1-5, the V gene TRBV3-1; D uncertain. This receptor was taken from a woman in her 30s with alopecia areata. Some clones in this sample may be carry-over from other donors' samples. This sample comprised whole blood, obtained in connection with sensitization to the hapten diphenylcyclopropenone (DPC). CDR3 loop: CASSQSSYQPQHF. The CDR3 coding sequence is TGTGCCAGCAGCCAGTCTTCGTATCAGCCCCAGCATTTT.